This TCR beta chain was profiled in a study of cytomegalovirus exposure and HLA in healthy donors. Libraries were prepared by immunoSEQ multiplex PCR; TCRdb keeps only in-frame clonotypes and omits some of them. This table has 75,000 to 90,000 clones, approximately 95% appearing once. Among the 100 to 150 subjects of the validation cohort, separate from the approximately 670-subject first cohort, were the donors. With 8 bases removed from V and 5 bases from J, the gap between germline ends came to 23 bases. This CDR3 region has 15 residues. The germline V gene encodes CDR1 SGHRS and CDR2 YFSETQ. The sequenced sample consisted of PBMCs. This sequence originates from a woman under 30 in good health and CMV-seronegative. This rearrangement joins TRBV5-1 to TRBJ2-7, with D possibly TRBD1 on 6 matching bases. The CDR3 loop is CASTWAEGDGNEQYF. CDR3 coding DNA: TGCGCCAGTACCTGGGCCGAGGGGGACGGGAACGAGCAGTACTTC.